This T cell receptor beta chain was sequenced in a study of control samples from healthy donors and cancer patients. The CDR3 sequence is 17 residues long. The germline V gene encodes CDR1 LGHDT and CDR2 YNNKEL (reference sequence). The V and J ends lost 1 base and 0 bases, in that order; junction bases with no gene match: 3. Clones were read by immunoSEQ multiplex PCR, and TCRdb kept only the in-frame ones, dropping some. The sample contains about 89,000 clones, approximately 87% of which appear only once. Sample: blood. The TCR was taken from a woman in her thirties or forties in good health. V usage is TRBV3-1 (or the pseudogene TRBV3-2) and J usage is TRBJ1-6; 7 bases map to TRBD1. CDR3 sequence reads: CASSQGGQSSYNSPLHF. CDR3 DNA sequence: TGTGCCAGCAGCCAAGGGGGACAGAGCTCCTATAATTCACCCCTCCACTTT.